This TCR beta chain stems from a study of blood T cells in healthy people across ages. The authors ran a second PCR of 7 to 11 cycles using a sample-barcoded 5' primer and a J-beta primer mix. TCRdb analysed the 5' RACE reads with MiXCR anew, one entry per CDR3 protein. The table lists approximately 1.5 million distinct CDR3 sequences, roughly 32% of them singletons. This clonotype was seen ten or more times. The germline V gene encodes CDR1 SGHRS and CDR2 YFSETQ. The V gene end was trimmed by 4 bases and the J gene end by 5 bases; junction bases not matched to a gene: 5. The CDR3 runs 13 residues. The TCR comes from a woman aged 25 to 39 in good health. The sample comprised blood. The V gene is TRBV5-1, the J gene TRBJ2-5, with TRBD1 identical over 7 bases. CDR3 in DNA: TGCGCCAGCAGCCGACAGGGTCGGGAGACCCAGTACTTC. This sequence encodes CASSRQGRETQYF.